This record covers a single T cell receptor (beta chain). This sample stems from a study of blood T cells in healthy people across ages. CDR3 length: 14 residues. CDR1 and CDR2 from the germline V gene are SGHTA and FQGTGA. V was shortened by 3 bases and J by 3 bases, with 6 bases between the two germline ends. A second PCR, run for roughly 7 to 12 cycles, used a sample-barcoded 5' primer plus a J-beta primer mix. Each sample provided no less than 2.5 million CDR3-containing paired-end reads. TCRdb ran MiXCR on the 5' RACE reads and lists one entry per CDR3 protein. The table has around 1.5 million distinct CDR3 sequences, 30% to 40% seen once.

Sequenced material: blood. The chain joins TRBV7-3 to TRBJ2-6; D is uncertain. The receptor was derived from a woman in her 30s in good health. DNA for the CDR3: TGTGCCAGCAGCTTGTTAGGTGGGGCCAACGTCCTGACTTTC. Protein: CASSLLGGANVLTF.